The 21 T cell receptor beta chains reported below all come from one sample, sequenced in a study of shared T cell receptors in the human thymus. The method was immunoSEQ multiplex PCR; TCRdb's version includes in-frame clones alone and lacks a portion of them. The sample consists of 500,000 to 850,000 clones, more than 70% of them appearing once. The same data also went into a second study, on human thymus T cells.

The sequenced sample was thymocytes. All receptors come from a boy less than two years old with a congenital heart defect.

CDR3 nucleotides: TGTGCCAGCAGCCCATTTTACGAGCAGTACTTC. Protein product: CASSPFYEQYF. V gene TRBV25-1 combines with J gene TRBJ2-7; D is unclear. The CDR3 contains 11 residues. With 6 bases removed from V and 4 bases from J, the gap between germline ends came to 7 bases. Germline loops: CDR1 MGHDK, CDR2 SYGVNS.

The V gene is TRBV5-4, the J gene TRBJ2-7, with D perhaps matching TRBD2 (6 bases). Trimming left V 3 bases short and J 0 bases short, with 10 bases between. CDR1 and CDR2 (germline): SGHNT, YYREEE (reference sequence). The CDR3 extends over 14 amino acids. The CDR3 DNA follows: TGTGCCAGCAGCTCTGGGAGGAGCTCCTACGAGCAGTACTTC. It codes for CASSSGRSSYEQYF.

This clone was seen just once. The chain is built from TRBV18 and TRBJ2-5; TRBD2 agrees at 9 bases. V dropped 2 bases and J dropped 1; count of bases not matched to a gene: 5. CDR3 length: 16 residues. Per the germline V gene, CDR1 is KGHSH and CDR2 is LQKENI. CDR3 sequence reads: CASSPGTSSGQETQYF. CDR3 DNA sequence: TGTGCCAGCTCACCAGGGACTAGCTCTGGCCAAGAGACCCAGTACTTC.

A single count supports this clone. V is TRBV12-5 and J is TRBJ2-2; tentatively, D is TRBD2 (5 bases). The CDR3 sequence is 12 residues long. V lost 4 bases to trimming and J lost 7 bases, with 7 bases between them. The germline CDR1 and CDR2 sequences are LGHNT and FRNRAP. CDR3 amino acids: CASGSGDGELFF. Here the CDR3 DNA reads TGTGCTAGTGGTTCCGGGGACGGGGAGCTGTTTTTT. Full variable domain (outside the CDR3, taken from reference TRBV12-5 and TRBJ2-2): DARVTQTPRHKVTEMGQEVTMRCQPILGHNTVFWYRQTMMQGLELLAYFRNRAPLDDSGMPKDRFSAEMPDATLATLKIQPSEPRDSAVYFCASGSGDGELFFGEGSRLTVL.

In regard to this clone: The junction differs from germline at one of its ends, possibly a read error. The chain links TRBV7-7 to TRBJ2-1, with D possibly TRBD1 on 5 matching bases. CDR1 and CDR2 from the germline V gene are SSHAT and FNYEAQ (reference sequence). The CDR3 extends over 16 amino acids. CDR3 sequence: CASSLVPGKNYNEQFF. DNA of the CDR3: TGTGCTAGCAGCTTAGTACCAGGGAAGAACTACAATGAGCAGTTCTTC.

The chain joins TRBV5-6 to TRBJ2-5; TRBD1 matches 7 bases. The junction had 11 bases not matched to a gene; V was cut back by 6 bases and J by 0 bases. The CDR3 has 16 amino acids. Germline CDR1 and CDR2: SGHDT and YYEEEE. The CDR3 coding sequence is TGTGCCAGCACCCGAGGGGACAGATGGGACCAAGAGACCCAGTACTTC. It translates to CASTRGDRWDQETQYF. Combining the CDR3 with reference TRBV5-6 and TRBJ2-5 gives the whole variable domain DAGVTQSPTHLIKTRGQQVTLRCSPKSGHDTVSWYQQALGQGPQFIFQYYEEEERQRGNFPDRFSGHQFPNYSSELNVNALLLGDSALYLCASTRGDRWDQETQYFGPGTRLLVL.

V and J are TRBV14 and TRBJ1-3; 8 bases line up with TRBD1. The CDR3 is 20 amino acids. The germline gives CDR1 SGHDN, CDR2 FVKESK. The J segment lost 3 bases and the V segment lost 1 base, leaving 17 bases of the junction unmatched. The chain's CDR3 is CASSQGSGPGQGRHGNTIYF. Here the CDR3 DNA reads TGTGCCAGCAGCCAAGGCTCGGGTCCCGGACAGGGTAGGCATGGAAACACCATATATTTT.

The chain employs TRBV6-1 and TRBJ1-4; 8 nucleotides agree with TRBD1. Trimming cost V 0 bases and J 7 bases; bases outside gene matches: 13. The length of the CDR3 is 18 residues. Per germline, CDR1 MNHNS and CDR2 SASEGT. CDR3 region: CASSEAMRTTGEAEKLFF. CDR3 nucleotides: TGTGCCAGCAGTGAAGCGATGAGGACGACAGGGGAAGCTGAAAAACTGTTTTTT.

The chain employs TRBV29-1 and TRBJ1-1, with 8 positions matching TRBD1. With 3 bases clipped from V and 10 bases from J, the junction kept 4 bases outside the gene matches. The CDR3 runs to 11 residues. From germline, CDR1 is SQVTM and CDR2 ANQGSEA. This chain's CDR3 is CSVDGTGLAFF. CDR3 DNA sequence: TGCAGCGTTGACGGGACAGGCCTAGCTTTCTTT.

The rearrangement joins TRBV5-4 to TRBJ1-1, with D possibly being TRBD1 (5 bases). Per the germline V gene, CDR1 is SGHNT and CDR2 is YYREEE (reference sequence). The CDR3 runs to 15 residues. Deletions cut 3 bases from V and 6 bases from J, with 18 bases between. CDR3 sequence reads: CASSSFDREISEAFF. CDR3 bases: TGTGCCAGCAGCTCATTCGACAGAGAGATTTCTGAAGCTTTCTTT. Full variable domain (rest looked up from reference TRBV5-4 and TRBJ1-1): ETGVTQSPTHLIKTRGQQVTLRCSSQSGHNTVSWYQQALGQGPQFIFQYYREEENGRGNFPPRFSGLQFPNYSSELNVNALELDDSALYLCASSSFDREISEAFFGQGTRLTVV.

The V gene is TRBV15, the J gene TRBJ2-7, with D perhaps TRBD1 (6 bases). CDR1 and CDR2 from the germline V gene are LNHNV and YYDKDF (reference sequence). V lost 0 bases and J 6 bases, leaving 12 bases between the germline ends. This CDR3 spans 14 amino acids. The CDR3 DNA follows: TGTGCCACCAGCAGAGATCGGCAGGGGAGCGAGCAGTACTTC. The encoded protein is CATSRDRQGSEQYF.

The chain combines TRBV19 with TRBJ2-7; D may be TRBD2 (5 bases). CDR1 and CDR2 from the germline V gene are LNHDA and SQIVND (reference sequence). This CDR3 region has 14 residues. V was trimmed by 3 bases and J by 3 bases, leaving 12 bases between them. The CDR3 here is CASSISGKGYEQYF. The CDR3 DNA reads as TGTGCCAGTAGTATTTCGGGGAAAGGCTACGAGCAGTACTTC.

The genes are TRBV5-1 and TRBJ2-7, with D perhaps TRBD1 (6 bases). V was cut by 7 bases and J by 3 bases, with 14 bases left in between. CDR1 is SGHRS, CDR2 YFSETQ, per germline. The CDR3 sequence is 13 residues long. The chain's CDR3 is CASGPGQVYEQYF. The CDR3 nucleotides read TGCGCCAGCGGTCCGGGACAAGTCTACGAGCAGTACTTC.

The rearrangement uses TRBV29-1 and TRBJ1-5, with D perhaps TRBD1 (5 bases). V was clipped by 3 bases and J by 5 bases, with 14 bases between them. Germline-derived CDR1 and CDR2 are SQVTM and ANQGSEA. CDR3 size: 14 residues. The CDR3 sequence is CSVEGEGLDQPQHF. CDR3 sequence (DNA): TGCAGCGTTGAGGGGGAGGGCCTGGATCAGCCCCAGCATTTT.

The V gene is TRBV13, the J gene TRBJ2-2; maybe TRBD2 (7 bases). V shed 7 bases and J shed 2 bases, with 14 bases lying between them. This CDR3 region has 15 residues. Per the germline V gene, CDR1 is PRHDT and CDR2 is FYEKMQ (reference sequence). CDR3 sequence reads: CASIRRGPNTGELFF. CDR3 nucleotide sequence: TGTGCCAGCATTCGGCGGGGGCCTAACACCGGGGAGCTGTTTTTT.

CDR3 sequence: CASSFRSNEKLFF. For the CDR3, the DNA is TGTGCCAGCAGTTTCCGGAGTAATGAAAAACTGTTTTTT. The chain carries TRBV28 and TRBJ1-4; D unresolved. The germline V gene encodes CDR1 MDHEN and CDR2 SYDVKM. The CDR3 runs to 13 residues. V dropped 3 bases and J dropped 4 bases, with 6 bases sitting between them.

The chain joins TRBV4-3 to TRBJ1-1, with 7 bases that match TRBD1. With V trimmed by 0 bases and J by 2 bases, 3 bases remained unmatched. The CDR3 has 15 amino acids. CDR1 is LGHNA, CDR2 YSLEER, per germline. CDR3 protein: CASSQDRDSNTEAFF. The CDR3, as DNA: TGCGCCAGCAGCCAAGATCGGGACAGTAACACTGAAGCTTTCTTT.

V and J are TRBV5-1 and TRBJ2-2; D is possibly TRBD2 (5 bases). The V gene's germline CDR1 is SGHRS and CDR2 YFSETQ. V was cut by 0 bases and J by 1 base, with 13 bases left in between. The CDR3 is made up of 17 amino acids. The CDR3 nucleotides are TGCGCCAGCAGCTTGGAGGACTCCCCCCGGAACACCGGGGAGCTGTTTTTT. As protein: CASSLEDSPRNTGELFF.

This clone was counted a single time. The chain uses TRBV28 and TRBJ1-5, with a possible D match to TRBD1 (6 bases). Trimming removed 10 bases at V and 3 bases at J, with 16 bases between. The germline CDR1 and CDR2 sequences are MDHEN and SYDVKM. The CDR3 sequence is 14 residues long. As DNA, the CDR3 is TGTGCCACCTTTTCAGGGGCGGCCAATCAGCCCCAGCATTTT. Protein product: CATFSGAANQPQHF.

This clone appeared a few times. This sequence joins TRBV5-6 and TRBJ2-7; D is perhaps TRBD2 (6 bases). CDR1 is SGHDT and CDR2 is YYEEEE in the germline V gene. The V gene lost 3 bases and the J gene lost 4 bases, with 14 bases spanning the gap. The CDR3 is made up of 14 amino acids. CDR3 region: CASSWAGGNYEQYF. DNA of the CDR3: TGTGCCAGCAGCTGGGCTGGGGGGAATTACGAGCAGTACTTC.

The rearrangement uses TRBV5-4 and TRBJ2-1, with a tentative D call TRBD1 (6 bases). The germline V gene has CDR1 SGHNT and CDR2 YYREEE (reference sequence). This CDR3 has 15 residues. V lost 4 bases and J lost 1, with 12 bases in between. The CDR3 DNA reads as TGTGCCAGCAGCCCTGGGACATCGTCCTACAATGAGCAGTTCTTC. This translates into CASSPGTSSYNEQFF.